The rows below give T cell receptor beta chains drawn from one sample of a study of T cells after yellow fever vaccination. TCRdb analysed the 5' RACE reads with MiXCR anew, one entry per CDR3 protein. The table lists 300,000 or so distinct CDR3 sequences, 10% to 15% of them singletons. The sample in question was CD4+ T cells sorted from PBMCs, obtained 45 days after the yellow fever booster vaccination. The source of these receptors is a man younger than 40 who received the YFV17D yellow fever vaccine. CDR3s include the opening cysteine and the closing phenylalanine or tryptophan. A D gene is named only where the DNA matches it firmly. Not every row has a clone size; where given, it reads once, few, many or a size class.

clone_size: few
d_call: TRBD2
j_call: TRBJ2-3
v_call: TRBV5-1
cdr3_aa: CASSPNVAGGVRRTDTQYF
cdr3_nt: TGCGCCAGCAGCCCCAACGTAGCGGGAGGCGTTAGACGCACAGATACGCAGTATTTT

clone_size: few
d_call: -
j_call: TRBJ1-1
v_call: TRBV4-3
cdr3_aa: CASSQDRTLEVRAFF
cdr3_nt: TGCGCCAGCAGCCAAGATCGTACGCTAGAGGTTAGAGCTTTCTTT

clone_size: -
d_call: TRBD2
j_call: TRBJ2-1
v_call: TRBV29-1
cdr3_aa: CSIRGTSGNHNEQFF
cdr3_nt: TGCAGCATCAGGGGGACTAGCGGGAATCACAATGAGCAGTTCTTC

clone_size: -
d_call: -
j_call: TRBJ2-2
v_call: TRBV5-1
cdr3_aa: CASSGGGSGNTGELFF
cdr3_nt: TGCGCCAGCAGCGGCGGAGGAAGCGGGAACACCGGGGAGCTGTTTTTT

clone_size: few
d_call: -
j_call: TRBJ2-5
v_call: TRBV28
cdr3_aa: CASRGKTQYF
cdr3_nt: TGTGCCAGTCGCGGGAAGACCCAGTACTTC

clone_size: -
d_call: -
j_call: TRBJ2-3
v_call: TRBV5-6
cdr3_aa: CASSLLENPTTSTDTQYF
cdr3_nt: TGTGCCAGCAGCTTGTTGGAAAACCCAACTACTAGCACAGATACGCAGTATTTT

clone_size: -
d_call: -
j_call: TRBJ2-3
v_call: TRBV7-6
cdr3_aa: CATSRDGGTDTQYF
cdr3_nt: TGTGCCACCTCCAGGGATGGAGGCACAGATACGCAGTATTTT

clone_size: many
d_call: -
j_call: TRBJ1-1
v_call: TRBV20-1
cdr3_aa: CSAVAGGATNTEAFF
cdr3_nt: TGCAGTGCTGTCGCCGGGGGGGCTACGAACACTGAAGCTTTCTTT

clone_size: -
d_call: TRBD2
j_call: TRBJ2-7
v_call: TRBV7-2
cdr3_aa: CASSLDWASGRGEQYF
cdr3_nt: TGTGCCAGCAGCTTAGATTGGGCTAGCGGGAGAGGGGAGCAGTACTTC

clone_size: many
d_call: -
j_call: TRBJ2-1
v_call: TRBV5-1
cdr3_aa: CASSRTGDSSYNEQFF
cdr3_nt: TGCGCCAGCAGCCGTACAGGCGATAGCTCCTACAATGAGCAGTTCTTC

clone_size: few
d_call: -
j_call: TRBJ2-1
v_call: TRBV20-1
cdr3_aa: CSAREGSGSYNEQFF
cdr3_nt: TGCAGTGCTAGAGAAGGGAGTGGCTCCTACAATGAGCAGTTCTTC

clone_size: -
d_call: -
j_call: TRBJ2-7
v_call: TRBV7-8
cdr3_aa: CASSPGPPGLIYEQYF
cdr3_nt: TGTGCCAGCAGCCCTGGGCCCCCAGGACTGATCTACGAGCAGTACTTC

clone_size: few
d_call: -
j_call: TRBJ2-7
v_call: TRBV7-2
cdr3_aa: CASSLEGSGRYEQYF
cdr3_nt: TGTGCCAGCAGCTTAGAGGGGAGTGGACGGTACGAGCAGTACTTC

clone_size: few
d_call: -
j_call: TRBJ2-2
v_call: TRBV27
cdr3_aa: CASSFAAAANTGELFF
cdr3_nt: TGTGCCAGCAGTTTTGCCGCCGCGGCGAACACCGGGGAGCTGTTTTTT

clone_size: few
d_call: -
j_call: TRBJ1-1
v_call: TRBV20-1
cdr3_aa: CSARGRVGYTEAFF
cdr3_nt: TGCAGTGCTAGGGGGAGGGTTGGGTACACTGAAGCTTTCTTT

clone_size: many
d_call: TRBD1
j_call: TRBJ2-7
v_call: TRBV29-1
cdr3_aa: CSVEGQALGQQYF
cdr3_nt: TGCAGCGTAGAGGGACAGGCCCTCGGACAGCAGTACTTC

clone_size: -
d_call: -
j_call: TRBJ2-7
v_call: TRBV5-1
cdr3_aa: CASSGGTAGGEQYF
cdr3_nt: TGCGCCAGCAGTGGTGGGACAGCGGGCGGCGAGCAGTACTTC

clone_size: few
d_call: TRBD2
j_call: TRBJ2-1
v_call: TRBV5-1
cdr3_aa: CASSFIVGGNEQFF
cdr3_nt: TGCGCCAGCAGCTTTATCGTGGGGGGGAATGAGCAGTTCTTC

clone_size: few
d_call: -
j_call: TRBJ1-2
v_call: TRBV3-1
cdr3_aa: CASSQDSDNRYGYTF
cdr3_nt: TGTGCCAGCAGCCAAGATAGCGACAACCGCTATGGCTACACCTTC

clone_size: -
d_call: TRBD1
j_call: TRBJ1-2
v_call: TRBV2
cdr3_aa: CACSYYSLRDSHNYGYTF
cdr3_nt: TGTGCCTGCAGTTATTACTCGCTCCGGGACAGCCATAACTATGGCTACACCTTC

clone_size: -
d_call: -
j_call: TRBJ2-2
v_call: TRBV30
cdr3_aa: CAWCVGGTGELFF
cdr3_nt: TGTGCCTGGTGCGTCGGGGGCACCGGGGAGCTGTTTTTT